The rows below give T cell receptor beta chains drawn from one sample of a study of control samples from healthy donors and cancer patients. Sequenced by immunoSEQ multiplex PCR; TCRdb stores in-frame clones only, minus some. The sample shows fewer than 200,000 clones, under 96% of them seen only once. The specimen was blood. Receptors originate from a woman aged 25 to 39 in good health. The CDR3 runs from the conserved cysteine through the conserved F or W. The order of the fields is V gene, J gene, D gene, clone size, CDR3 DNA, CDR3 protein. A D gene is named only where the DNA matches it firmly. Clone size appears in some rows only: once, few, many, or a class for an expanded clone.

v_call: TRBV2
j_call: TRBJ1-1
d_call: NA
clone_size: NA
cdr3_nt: TGTGCCAGCAGTTCACCGGGGGGGACCACTGAAGCTTTCTTT
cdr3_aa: CASSSPGGTTEAFF

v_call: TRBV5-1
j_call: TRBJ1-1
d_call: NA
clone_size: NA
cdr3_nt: TGCGCCAGCAGCTTGGACCCCGTGGGAGTTAACACTGAAGCTTTCTTT
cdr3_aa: CASSLDPVGVNTEAFF

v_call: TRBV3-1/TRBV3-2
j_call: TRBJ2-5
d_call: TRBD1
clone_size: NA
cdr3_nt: TGTGCCAGCAGCCAAGGGACAGGGCGGGAGACCCAGTACTTC
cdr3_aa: CASSQGTGRETQYF

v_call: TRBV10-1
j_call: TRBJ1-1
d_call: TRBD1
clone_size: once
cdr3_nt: TGCGCCAGCTCGCGTGACAGGGGGAAAACTTTCTTT
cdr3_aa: CASSRDRGKTFF

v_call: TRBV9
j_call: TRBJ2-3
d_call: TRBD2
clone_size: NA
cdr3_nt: TGTGCCAGCAGCGCCCTAGCGGGAGGGCCAGGAGATACGCAGTATTTT
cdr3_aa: CASSALAGGPGDTQYF

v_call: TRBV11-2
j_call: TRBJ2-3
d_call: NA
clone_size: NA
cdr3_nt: TGTGCCAGCAGCTTAGACCACCGCACAGATACGCAGTATTTT
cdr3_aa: CASSLDHRTDTQYF

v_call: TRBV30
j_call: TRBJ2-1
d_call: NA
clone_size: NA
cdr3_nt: TGTGCCGCATCGACTACAGGGCTAAGAAATGAGCAGTTCTTC
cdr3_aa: CAASTTGLRNEQFF

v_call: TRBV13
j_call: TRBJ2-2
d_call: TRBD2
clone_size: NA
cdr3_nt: TGTGCCAGCAGCACTATCCCTTCAAGCGGGAGGATCACCGGGGAGCTGTTTTTT
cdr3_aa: CASSTIPSSGRITGELFF

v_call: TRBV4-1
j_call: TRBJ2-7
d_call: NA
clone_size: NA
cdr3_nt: TGCGCCAGCAGCCAAGATTCACGAGAATCCTACGAGCAGTACTTC
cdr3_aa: CASSQDSRESYEQYF

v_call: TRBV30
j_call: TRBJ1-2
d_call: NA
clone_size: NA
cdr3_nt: TGTGCCTGGAGTTCAACTGGGGAATACTATGGCTACACCTTC
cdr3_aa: CAWSSTGEYYGYTF

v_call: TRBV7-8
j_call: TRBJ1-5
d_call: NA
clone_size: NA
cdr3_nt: TGTGCCAGCAGCTTACAACAGGGTGGTTATCAGCCCCAGCATTTT
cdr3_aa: CASSLQQGGYQPQHF

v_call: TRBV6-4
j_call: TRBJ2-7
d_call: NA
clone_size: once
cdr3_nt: TGTGCCAGCAGTGCCCAGGGGGGAGATTACTACGAGCAGTACTTC
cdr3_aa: CASSAQGGDYYEQYF

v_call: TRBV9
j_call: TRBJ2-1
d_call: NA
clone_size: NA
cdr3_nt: TGTGCCAGCAGCGTAGCTCATTCTTGGTCCTACAATGAGCAGTTCTTC
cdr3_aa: CASSVAHSWSYNEQFF

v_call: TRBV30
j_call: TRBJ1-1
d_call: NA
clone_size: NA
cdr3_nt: TGTGCCTGGAGTGTAACAGCTTACACTGAAGCTTTCTTT
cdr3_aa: CAWSVTAYTEAFF

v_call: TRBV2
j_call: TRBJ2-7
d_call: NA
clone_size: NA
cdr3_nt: TGTGCCAGCAGTGAAGCCGGGACCCTCTCCTACGAGCAGTACTTC
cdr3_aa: CASSEAGTLSYEQYF

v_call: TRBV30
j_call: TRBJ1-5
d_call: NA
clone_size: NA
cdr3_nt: TGTGCCTGGAGTTACGGAGTAAATCAGCCCCAGCATTTT
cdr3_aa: CAWSYGVNQPQHF

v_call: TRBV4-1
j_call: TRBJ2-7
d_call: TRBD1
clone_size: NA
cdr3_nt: TGCGCCAGCAGCTCCTACCGGGGACAGGGGGCCTACGAGCAGTACTTC
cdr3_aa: CASSSYRGQGAYEQYF

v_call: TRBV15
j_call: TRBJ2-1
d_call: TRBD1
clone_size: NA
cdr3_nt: TGTGCCACCAGCAGGGACAGGGGGGTCTACAATGAGCAGTTCTTC
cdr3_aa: CATSRDRGVYNEQFF

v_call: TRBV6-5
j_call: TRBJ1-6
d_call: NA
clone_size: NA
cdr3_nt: TGTGCCAGCAGACCACCACAGGATTCACCCCTCCACTTT
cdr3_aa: CASRPPQDSPLHF

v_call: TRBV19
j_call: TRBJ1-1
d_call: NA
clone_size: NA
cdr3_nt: TGTGCCAGTAGTTGGGCAGGGGAGAACACTGAAGCTTTCTTT
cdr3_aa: CASSWAGENTEAFF

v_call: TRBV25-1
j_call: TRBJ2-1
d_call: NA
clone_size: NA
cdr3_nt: TGTGCCAGCAGTGACCCAGCGCGGGGCAATGAGCAGTTCTTC
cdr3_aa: CASSDPARGNEQFF

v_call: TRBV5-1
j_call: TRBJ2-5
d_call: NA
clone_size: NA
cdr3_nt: TGCGCCAGCAGTTTCAGACCGGGTGGCGAGACCCAGTACTTC
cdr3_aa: CASSFRPGGETQYF

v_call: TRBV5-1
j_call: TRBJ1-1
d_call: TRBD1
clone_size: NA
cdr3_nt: TGCGCCAGCAGCGGAGCAGGGGGAATTGGTGAAGCTTTCTTT
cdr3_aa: CASSGAGGIGEAFF

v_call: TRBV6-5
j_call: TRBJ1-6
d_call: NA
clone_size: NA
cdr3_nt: TGTGCCAGCAGTATACTCCGGGACTCTAATTCACCCCTCCACTTT
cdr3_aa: CASSILRDSNSPLHF